This T cell receptor (beta chain) was documented in a study of T cells in narcolepsy. A note on this clone: The antigen is not known.

Per the germline V gene, CDR1 is MNHEY and CDR2 is SVGAGI. The CDR3 contains 14 residues. Trimming left V 4 bases short and J 6 bases short, with 16 bases between. Overall study results and limits: Autoreactive clone sequences were missing from some blood memory CD4+ repertoires.

Produced via immunoSEQ multiplex PCR; TCRdb's table is partial and in-frame only. The table lists 30,000 to 40,000 clones, roughly 87% of them singletons, with roughly 0.89% in the top ten. This TCR derives from a human donor with narcolepsy. Specimen: CD45RA- memory CD4+ T cells from PBMCs. The chain combines TRBV6-5 with TRBJ2-7, with D uncertain. The CDR3 DNA reads as TGTGCCAGCAGTTGGGCGGCCCTAGTTCGCGAGCAGTACTTC. Translated: CASSWAALVREQYF.